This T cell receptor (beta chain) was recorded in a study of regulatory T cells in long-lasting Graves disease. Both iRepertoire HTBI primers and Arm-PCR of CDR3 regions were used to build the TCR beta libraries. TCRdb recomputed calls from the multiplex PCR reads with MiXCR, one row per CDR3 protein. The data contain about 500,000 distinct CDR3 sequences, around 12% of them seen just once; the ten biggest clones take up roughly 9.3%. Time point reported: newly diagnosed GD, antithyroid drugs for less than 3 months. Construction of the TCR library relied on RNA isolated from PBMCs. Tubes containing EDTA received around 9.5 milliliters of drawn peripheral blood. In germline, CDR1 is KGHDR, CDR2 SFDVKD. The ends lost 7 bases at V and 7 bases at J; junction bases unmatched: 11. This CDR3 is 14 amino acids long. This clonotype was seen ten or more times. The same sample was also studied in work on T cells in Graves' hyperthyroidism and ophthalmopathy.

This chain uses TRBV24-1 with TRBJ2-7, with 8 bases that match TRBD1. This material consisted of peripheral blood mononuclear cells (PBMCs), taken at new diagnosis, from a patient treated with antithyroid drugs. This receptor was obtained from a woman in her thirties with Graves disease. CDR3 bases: TGTGCCACCAGCGGGGCGCAGGGGGCGAATGAGCAGTACTTC. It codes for CATSGAQGANEQYF.